These T cell receptor beta chains were read from a single sample in a study of vaccination and CD4 T cells after COVID-19. What these receptors recognize is not known. In TCRdb, the PCR reads were re-called with MiXCR into one record per CDR3 protein. The sample carries 6,500 to 10,000 distinct CDR3 sequences, 40% to 45% recorded once. Sequencing was carried out using CD4+ T cells from blood, cultured in vitro. These receptors all come from a human donor in good health. Each CDR3 is given with its conserved first and last residue. A D gene is named only where the DNA matches it firmly. Expanded clones are given a class, and other clones once, few, many or no size at all.

v_call: TRBV28
d_call: -
clone_size: few
j_call: TRBJ2-7
cdr3_aa: CASSYIGPRREEQYF
cdr3_nt: TGTGCCAGCAGTTATATCGGGCCCCGCCGGGAGGAGCAGTACTTC

v_call: TRBV23-1
d_call: -
clone_size: -
j_call: TRBJ1-5
cdr3_aa: CASSLGLGPGAGNQPQHF
cdr3_nt: TGCGCCAGCAGTCTAGGTCTTGGGCCTGGGGCCGGCAATCAGCCCCAGCATTTT

v_call: TRBV6-5
d_call: TRBD2
clone_size: once
j_call: TRBJ2-1
cdr3_aa: CASSYSIHSGPSSYNEQFF
cdr3_nt: TGTGCCAGCAGTTACTCGATCCATAGCGGGCCGAGCTCCTACAATGAGCAGTTCTTC

v_call: TRBV6-5
d_call: TRBD2
clone_size: -
j_call: TRBJ2-7
cdr3_aa: CASSLLGLAREQYF
cdr3_nt: TGTGCCAGCAGTTTATTGGGACTAGCGCGGGAGCAGTACTTC

v_call: TRBV29-1
d_call: -
clone_size: few
j_call: TRBJ1-2
cdr3_aa: CSVDLPQFYGYTF
cdr3_nt: TGCAGCGTTGACCTCCCCCAATTTTATGGCTACACCTTC

v_call: TRBV7-2
d_call: TRBD2
clone_size: few
j_call: TRBJ2-3
cdr3_aa: CASSSSGGDTQYF
cdr3_nt: TGTGCCAGCAGCTCTAGCGGGGGGGATACGCAGTATTTT

v_call: TRBV5-1
d_call: TRBD1
clone_size: -
j_call: TRBJ2-7
cdr3_aa: CASSLEGTADEQYF
cdr3_nt: TGCGCCAGCAGCTTGGAAGGGACAGCCGACGAGCAGTACTTC

v_call: TRBV5-4
d_call: -
clone_size: -
j_call: TRBJ1-1
cdr3_aa: CASSLRWGGNTEAFF
cdr3_nt: TGTGCCAGCAGCTTGAGGTGGGGGGGGAACACTGAAGCTTTCTTT

v_call: TRBV28
d_call: TRBD2
clone_size: once
j_call: TRBJ2-5
cdr3_aa: CASSSRASGGQETQYF
cdr3_nt: TGTGCCAGCAGTTCCAGGGCTAGCGGGGGACAAGAGACCCAGTACTTC

v_call: TRBV7-2
d_call: -
clone_size: once
j_call: TRBJ2-7
cdr3_aa: CASSLESSVSREQYF
cdr3_nt: TGTGCCAGCAGCTTAGAGTCCTCTGTCTCCCGCGAGCAGTACTTC

v_call: TRBV6-4
d_call: -
clone_size: -
j_call: TRBJ1-2
cdr3_aa: CASSDFVQGRGYTF
cdr3_nt: TGTGCCAGCAGTGACTTTGTACAGGGCAGGGGCTACACCTTC

v_call: TRBV7-8
d_call: -
clone_size: -
j_call: TRBJ2-5
cdr3_aa: CASSPWDTTGETQYF
cdr3_nt: TGTGCCAGCAGCCCCTGGGACACGACGGGGGAGACCCAGTACTTC

v_call: TRBV7-2
d_call: -
clone_size: -
j_call: TRBJ1-5
cdr3_aa: CASALRSNQPQHF
cdr3_nt: TGTGCCAGCGCCCTGAGGAGCAATCAGCCCCAGCATTTT

v_call: TRBV7-7
d_call: -
clone_size: -
j_call: TRBJ2-4
cdr3_aa: CASSPRRGDIQYF
cdr3_nt: TGTGCCAGCAGCCCTAGACGGGGTGACATTCAGTACTTC

v_call: TRBV6-5
d_call: TRBD2
clone_size: -
j_call: TRBJ2-2
cdr3_aa: CASSYPGLAGGTGELFF
cdr3_nt: TGTGCCAGCAGTTACCCCGGACTAGCGGGGGGGACCGGGGAGCTGTTTTTT

v_call: TRBV19
d_call: -
clone_size: -
j_call: TRBJ2-2
cdr3_aa: CASSAGPTNTGELFF
cdr3_nt: TGTGCCAGTTCGGCCGGTCCAACGAACACCGGGGAGCTGTTTTTT

v_call: TRBV7-2
d_call: TRBD2
clone_size: few
j_call: TRBJ2-7
cdr3_aa: CASSLEGTSGSYEQYF
cdr3_nt: TGTGCCAGCAGCTTAGAAGGGACTAGCGGCTCCTACGAGCAGTACTTC

v_call: TRBV6-2/TRBV6-3
d_call: TRBD1
clone_size: few
j_call: TRBJ1-1
cdr3_aa: CASRPRDRELFNRGTEAFF
cdr3_nt: TGTGCCAGCAGACCGAGGGACAGAGAACTATTCAACAGGGGCACTGAAGCTTTCTTT

v_call: TRBV27
d_call: TRBD1
clone_size: -
j_call: TRBJ1-1
cdr3_aa: CASSLGPGQANTAAFF
cdr3_nt: TGTGCCAGCAGTTTAGGTCCGGGACAGGCCAACACTGCAGCTTTCTTT

v_call: TRBV7-2
d_call: TRBD1
clone_size: -
j_call: TRBJ2-1
cdr3_aa: CASSRGQGISNEQFF
cdr3_nt: TGTGCCAGCAGCCGGGGACAGGGGATTAGCAATGAGCAGTTCTTC

v_call: TRBV20-1
d_call: -
clone_size: few
j_call: TRBJ2-2
cdr3_aa: CSTGSLNTGELFF
cdr3_nt: TGCAGTACCGGGAGTCTTAACACCGGGGAGCTGTTTTTT

v_call: TRBV7-2
d_call: TRBD1
clone_size: -
j_call: TRBJ1-1
cdr3_aa: CASSSSDRTYNTEAFF
cdr3_nt: TGTGCCAGCAGCTCCTCGGACAGGACTTATAACACTGAAGCTTTCTTT

v_call: TRBV6-5
d_call: TRBD1
clone_size: -
j_call: TRBJ1-4
cdr3_aa: CASSYFRQGEEKLFF
cdr3_nt: TGTGCCAGCAGTTACTTCCGACAGGGGGAGGAAAAACTGTTTTTT

v_call: TRBV20-1
d_call: -
clone_size: -
j_call: TRBJ2-2
cdr3_aa: CSALGGDKPKTGELFF
cdr3_nt: TGCAGTGCTTTGGGCGGGGACAAGCCTAAAACCGGGGAGCTGTTTTTT

v_call: TRBV6-5
d_call: -
clone_size: few
j_call: TRBJ2-5
cdr3_aa: CASSYRWAGETQYF
cdr3_nt: TGTGCCAGCAGTTATAGGTGGGCCGGGGAGACCCAGTACTTC

v_call: TRBV7-2
d_call: TRBD1
clone_size: few
j_call: TRBJ1-1
cdr3_aa: CASSLGTGHTEAFF
cdr3_nt: TGTGCCAGCAGCTTAGGGACAGGCCACACTGAAGCTTTCTTT

v_call: TRBV20-1
d_call: -
clone_size: -
j_call: TRBJ1-6
cdr3_aa: CSARARDGSPLHF
cdr3_nt: TGCAGTGCCCGCGCCAGGGATGGTTCACCCCTCCACTTT

v_call: TRBV24-1
d_call: -
clone_size: few
j_call: TRBJ2-2
cdr3_aa: CATSEGGANTGELFF
cdr3_nt: TGTGCCACCTCCGAAGGGGGGGCGAACACCGGGGAGCTGTTTTTT

v_call: TRBV6-1
d_call: -
clone_size: few
j_call: TRBJ2-3
cdr3_aa: CASSQVWASVGEQYF
cdr3_nt: TGTGCCAGCAGCCAAGTTTGGGCTTCGGTAGGCGAGCAGTACTTT

v_call: TRBV25-1
d_call: -
clone_size: -
j_call: TRBJ1-1
cdr3_aa: CASSESGRHEAFF
cdr3_nt: TGTGCCAGCAGTGAATCGGGTCGGCATGAAGCTTTCTTT

v_call: TRBV15
d_call: TRBD2
clone_size: -
j_call: TRBJ2-1
cdr3_aa: CATKRGVYNEQFF
cdr3_nt: TGTGCCACCAAGCGGGGGGTATACAATGAGCAGTTCTTC

v_call: TRBV19
d_call: -
clone_size: -
j_call: TRBJ2-3
cdr3_aa: CATLTGETQYF
cdr3_nt: TGTGCCACCCTGACCGGTGAGACGCAGTATTTT

v_call: TRBV29-1
d_call: -
clone_size: -
j_call: TRBJ2-7
cdr3_aa: CSVELPVPSYEQYF
cdr3_nt: TGCAGCGTTGAATTGCCCGTGCCTAGCTACGAGCAGTACTTC

v_call: TRBV5-1
d_call: -
clone_size: -
j_call: TRBJ1-2
cdr3_aa: CASSLAPGGNYGYTF
cdr3_nt: TGCGCCAGCAGCTTGGCCCCGGGGGGTAACTATGGCTACACCTTC

v_call: TRBV5-1
d_call: -
clone_size: -
j_call: TRBJ2-3
cdr3_aa: CASSLDRGASDTQYF
cdr3_nt: TGCGCCAGCAGCTTGGATCGGGGAGCCTCAGATACGCAGTATTTT

v_call: TRBV10-3
d_call: -
clone_size: -
j_call: TRBJ1-1
cdr3_aa: CAISKDLNTEAFF
cdr3_nt: TGTGCCATCAGTAAAGACCTGAACACTGAAGCTTTCTTT

v_call: TRBV7-2
d_call: -
clone_size: few
j_call: TRBJ1-1
cdr3_aa: CASSLVSSGLNTEAFF
cdr3_nt: TGTGCCAGCAGCTTAGTCTCGTCGGGGTTGAACACTGAAGCTTTCTTT

v_call: TRBV19
d_call: TRBD2
clone_size: few
j_call: TRBJ2-5
cdr3_aa: CASNQRATSGARGETQYF
cdr3_nt: TGTGCCAGTAATCAGCGGGCGACTAGCGGGGCCCGAGGGGAGACCCAGTACTTC

v_call: TRBV4-1
d_call: TRBD2
clone_size: -
j_call: TRBJ2-1
cdr3_aa: CASSQGLAGNNEQFF
cdr3_nt: TGCGCCAGCAGCCAAGGACTAGCGGGTAACAATGAGCAGTTCTTC

v_call: TRBV10-3
d_call: -
clone_size: -
j_call: TRBJ2-7
cdr3_aa: CAISELGIYEQYF
cdr3_nt: TGTGCCATCAGTGAGTTGGGGATCTACGAGCAGTACTTC

v_call: TRBV12-3/TRBV12-4
d_call: TRBD1
clone_size: -
j_call: TRBJ1-2
cdr3_aa: CASSGDRANYGYTF
cdr3_nt: TGTGCCAGCAGCGGCGACAGGGCTAACTATGGCTACACCTTC

v_call: TRBV10-3
d_call: TRBD1
clone_size: -
j_call: TRBJ2-7
cdr3_aa: CAISDQDRDSGEQYF
cdr3_nt: TGTGCCATCAGTGACCAGGACAGGGACTCTGGCGAGCAGTACTTC

v_call: TRBV7-9
d_call: TRBD1
clone_size: few
j_call: TRBJ1-2
cdr3_aa: CASSFDSQGASYTF
cdr3_nt: TGTGCCAGCAGCTTTGATAGTCAGGGGGCAAGCTACACCTTC

v_call: TRBV6-1
d_call: TRBD1
clone_size: -
j_call: TRBJ1-4
cdr3_aa: CASTQGAHETEKLFF
cdr3_nt: TGTGCCAGCACCCAGGGGGCGCATGAAACTGAAAAACTGTTTTTT